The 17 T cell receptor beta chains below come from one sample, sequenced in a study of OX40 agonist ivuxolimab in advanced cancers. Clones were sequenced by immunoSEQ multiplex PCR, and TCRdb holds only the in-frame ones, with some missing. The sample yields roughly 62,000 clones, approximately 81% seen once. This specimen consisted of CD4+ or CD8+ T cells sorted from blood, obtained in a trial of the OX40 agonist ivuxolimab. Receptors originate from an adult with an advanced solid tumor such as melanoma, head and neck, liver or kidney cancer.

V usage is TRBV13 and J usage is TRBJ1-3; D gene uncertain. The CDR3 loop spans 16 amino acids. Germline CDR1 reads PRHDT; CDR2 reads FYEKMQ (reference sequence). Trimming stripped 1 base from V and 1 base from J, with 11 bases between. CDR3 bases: TGTGCCAGCAGCTTAGCCCGTCGGGGATCTGGAAACACCATATATTTT. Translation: CASSLARRGSGNTIYF.

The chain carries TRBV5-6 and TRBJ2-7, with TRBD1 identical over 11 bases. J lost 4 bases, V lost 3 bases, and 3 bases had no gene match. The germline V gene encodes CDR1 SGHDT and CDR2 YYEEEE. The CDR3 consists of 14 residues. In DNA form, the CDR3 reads TGTGCCAGCAGCTGGACAGGGGGCATTTACGAGCAGTACTTC. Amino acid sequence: CASSWTGGIYEQYF. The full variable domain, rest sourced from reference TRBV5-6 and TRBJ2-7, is DAGVTQSPTHLIKTRGQQVTLRCSPKSGHDTVSWYQQALGQGPQFIFQYYEEEERQRGNFPDRFSGHQFPNYSSELNVNALLLGDSALYLCASSWTGGIYEQYFGPGTRLTVT.

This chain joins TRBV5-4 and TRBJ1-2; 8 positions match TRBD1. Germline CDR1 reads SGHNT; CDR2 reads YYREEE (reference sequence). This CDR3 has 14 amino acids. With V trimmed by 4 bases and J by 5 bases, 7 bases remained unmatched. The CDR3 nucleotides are TGTGCCAGCAGCGTCGACAGGGGACCGTATGGCTACACCTTC. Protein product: CASSVDRGPYGYTF.

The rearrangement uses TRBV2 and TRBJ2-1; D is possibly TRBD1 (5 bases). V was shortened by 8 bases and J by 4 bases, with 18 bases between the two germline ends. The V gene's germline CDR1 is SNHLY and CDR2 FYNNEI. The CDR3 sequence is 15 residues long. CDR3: CASAFQQGMYNEQFF. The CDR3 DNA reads TGTGCCAGCGCATTCCAGCAGGGAATGTACAATGAGCAGTTCTTC.

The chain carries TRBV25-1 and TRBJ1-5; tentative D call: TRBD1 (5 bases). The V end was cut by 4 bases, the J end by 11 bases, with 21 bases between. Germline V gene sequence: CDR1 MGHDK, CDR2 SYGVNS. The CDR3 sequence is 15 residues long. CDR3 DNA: TGTGCCAGCAGTGCCGGGACTCAAGGTGGTTCAGCCCAGCATTTT. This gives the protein CASSAGTQGGSAQHF.

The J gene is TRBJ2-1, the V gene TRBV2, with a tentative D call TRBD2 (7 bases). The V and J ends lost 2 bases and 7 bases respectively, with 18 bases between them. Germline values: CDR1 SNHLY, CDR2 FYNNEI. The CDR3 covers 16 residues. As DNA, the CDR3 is TGTGCCAGCAGTGAAAGGGGGTCGGGGGGTGAAAATGAGCAGTTCTTC. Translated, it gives CASSERGSGGENEQFF.

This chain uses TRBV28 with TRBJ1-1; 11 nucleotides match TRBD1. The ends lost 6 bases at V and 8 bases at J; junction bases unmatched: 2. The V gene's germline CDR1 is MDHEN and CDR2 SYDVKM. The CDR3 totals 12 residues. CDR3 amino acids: CASSGTGGEAFF. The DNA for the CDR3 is TGTGCCAGCAGCGGGACAGGGGGAGAAGCTTTCTTT.

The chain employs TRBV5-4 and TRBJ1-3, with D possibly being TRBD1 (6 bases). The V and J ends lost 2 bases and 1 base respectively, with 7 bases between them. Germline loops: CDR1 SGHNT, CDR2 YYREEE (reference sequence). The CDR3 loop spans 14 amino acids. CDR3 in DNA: TGTGCCAGCAGCTTAGGACAGTCTGGAAACACCATATATTTT. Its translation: CASSLGQSGNTIYF.

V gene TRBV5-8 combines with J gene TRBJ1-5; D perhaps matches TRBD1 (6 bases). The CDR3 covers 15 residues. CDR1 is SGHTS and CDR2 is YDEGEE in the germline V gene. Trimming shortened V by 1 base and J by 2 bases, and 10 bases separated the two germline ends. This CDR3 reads CASSLWGHGNQPQHF. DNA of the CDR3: TGTGCCAGCAGCTTGTGGGGACACGGCAATCAGCCCCAGCATTTT.

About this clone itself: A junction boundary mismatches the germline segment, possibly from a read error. CDR3 sequence reads: CASSLGGGLSGETQYF. CDR3 nucleotide sequence: TGTGCTAGCAGCTTAGGCGGGGGGCTTAGTGGAGAGACCCAGTACTTC. The chain links TRBV7-7 to TRBJ2-5; 8 bases match TRBD2. From germline, CDR1 is SSHAT and CDR2 FNYEAQ (reference sequence). The CDR3 sequence is 16 residues long.

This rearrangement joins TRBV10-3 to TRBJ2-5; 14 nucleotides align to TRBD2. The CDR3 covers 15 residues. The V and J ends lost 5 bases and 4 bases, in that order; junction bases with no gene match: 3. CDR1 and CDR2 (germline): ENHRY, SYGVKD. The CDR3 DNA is TGTGCCATCAGTCCCGGACTAGCGGGAGGAGAGACCCAGTACTTC. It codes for CAISPGLAGGETQYF.

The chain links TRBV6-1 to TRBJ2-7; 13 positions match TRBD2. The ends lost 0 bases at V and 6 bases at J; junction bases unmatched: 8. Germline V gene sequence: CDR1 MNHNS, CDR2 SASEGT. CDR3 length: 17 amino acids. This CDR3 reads CASSEANRLAGGLEQYF. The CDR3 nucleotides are TGTGCCAGCAGTGAAGCCAACAGACTAGCGGGGGGACTCGAGCAGTACTTC.

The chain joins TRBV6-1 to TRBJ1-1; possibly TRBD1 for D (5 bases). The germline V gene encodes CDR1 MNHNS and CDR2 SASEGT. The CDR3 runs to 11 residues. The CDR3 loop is CAGGTNTEAFF. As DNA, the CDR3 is TGTGCTGGGGGTACGAACACTGAAGCTTTCTTT.

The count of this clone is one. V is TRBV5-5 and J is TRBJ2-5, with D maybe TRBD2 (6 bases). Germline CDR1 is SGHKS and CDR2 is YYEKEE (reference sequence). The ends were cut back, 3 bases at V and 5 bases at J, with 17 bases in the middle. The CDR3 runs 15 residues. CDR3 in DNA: TGTGCCAGCAGCTACGCCCCGGAGGGGAGGGAGACCCAGTACTTC. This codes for CASSYAPEGRETQYF.

CDR3 bases: TGTGCCAGCAGCAAAAACTCAGGGGAATTAAGCTCCTACAATGAGCAGTTCTTC. Translated: CASSKNSGELSSYNEQFF. The genes are TRBV21-1 and TRBJ2-1; the table's D call, TRBD1, has no DNA check behind it. TRBV21-1 is recorded as a pseudogene. The CDR3 totals 18 residues.

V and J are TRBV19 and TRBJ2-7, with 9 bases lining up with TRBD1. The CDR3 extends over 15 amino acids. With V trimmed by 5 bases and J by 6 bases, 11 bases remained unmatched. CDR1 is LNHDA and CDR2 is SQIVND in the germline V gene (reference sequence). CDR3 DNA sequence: TGTGCCAGTAGTGGCCCCGGGACAGGGATCGGCGAGCAGTACTTC. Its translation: CASSGPGTGIGEQYF.

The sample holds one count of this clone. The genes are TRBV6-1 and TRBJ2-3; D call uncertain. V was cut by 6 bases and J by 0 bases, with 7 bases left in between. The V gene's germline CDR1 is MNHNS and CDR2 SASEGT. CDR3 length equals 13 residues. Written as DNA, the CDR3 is TGTGCCAGCAGGGTTGGTAGCACAGATACGCAGTATTTT. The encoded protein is CASRVGSTDTQYF.